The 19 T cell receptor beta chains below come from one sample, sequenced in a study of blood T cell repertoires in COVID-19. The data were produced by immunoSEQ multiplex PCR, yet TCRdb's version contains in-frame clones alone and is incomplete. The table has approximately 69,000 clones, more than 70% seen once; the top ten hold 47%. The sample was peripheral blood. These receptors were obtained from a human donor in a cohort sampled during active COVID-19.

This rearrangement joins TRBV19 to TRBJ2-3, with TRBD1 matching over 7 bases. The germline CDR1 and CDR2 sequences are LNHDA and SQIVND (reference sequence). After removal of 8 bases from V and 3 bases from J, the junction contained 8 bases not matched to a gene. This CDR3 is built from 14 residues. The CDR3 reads CASVNRGGTDTQYF. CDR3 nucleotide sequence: TGTGCCAGTGTTAACAGGGGTGGAACAGATACGCAGTATTTT. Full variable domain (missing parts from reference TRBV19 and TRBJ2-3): DGGITQSPKYLFRKEGQNVTLSCEQNLNHDAMYWYRQDPGQGLRLIYYSQIVNDFQKGDIAEGYSVSREKKESFPLTVTSAQKNPTAFYLCASVNRGGTDTQYFGPGTRLTVL.

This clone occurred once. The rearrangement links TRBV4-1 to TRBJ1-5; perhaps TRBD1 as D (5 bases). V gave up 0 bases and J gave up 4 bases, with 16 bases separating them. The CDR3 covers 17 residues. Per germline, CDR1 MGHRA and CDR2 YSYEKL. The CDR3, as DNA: TGCGCCAGCAGCCAAGATGGGAGGGACCCAAGGAATCAGCCCCAGCATTTT. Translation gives CASSQDGRDPRNQPQHF.

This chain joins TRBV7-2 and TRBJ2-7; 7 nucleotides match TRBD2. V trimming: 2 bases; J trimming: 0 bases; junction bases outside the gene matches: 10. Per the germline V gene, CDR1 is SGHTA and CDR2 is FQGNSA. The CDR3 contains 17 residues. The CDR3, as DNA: TGTGCCAGCAGCTTAAAATGGGGGGGGACGGACTCCTACGAGCAGTACTTC. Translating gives CASSLKWGGTDSYEQYF.

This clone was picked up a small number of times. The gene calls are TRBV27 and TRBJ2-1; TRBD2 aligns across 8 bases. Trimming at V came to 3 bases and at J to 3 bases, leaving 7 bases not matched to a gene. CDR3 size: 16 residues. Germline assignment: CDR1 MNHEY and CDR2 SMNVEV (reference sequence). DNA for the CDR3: TGTGCCAGCAGTTTCCTTATCAGCGGGAGCTACAATGAGCAGTTCTTC. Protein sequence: CASSFLISGSYNEQFF.

CDR3 bases: TGTGCCAGTAGTCCCAGACAGGGGAGACAAAACATTCAGTACTTC. Protein product: CASSPRQGRQNIQYF. This chain joins TRBV19 and TRBJ2-4; 8 bases match TRBD1. Germline values: CDR1 LNHDA, CDR2 SQIVND (reference sequence). The CDR3 sequence is 15 residues long. The ends lost 5 bases at V and 5 bases at J; junction bases unmatched: 8. The variable domain in full, completed from reference TRBV19 and TRBJ2-4, reads DGGITQSPKYLFRKEGQNVTLSCEQNLNHDAMYWYRQDPGQGLRLIYYSQIVNDFQKGDIAEGYSVSREKKESFPLTVTSAQKNPTAFYLCASSPRQGRQNIQYFGAGTRLSVL.

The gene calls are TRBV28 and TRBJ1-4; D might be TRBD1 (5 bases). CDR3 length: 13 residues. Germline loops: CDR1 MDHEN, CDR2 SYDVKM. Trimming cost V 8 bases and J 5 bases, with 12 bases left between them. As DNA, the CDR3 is TGTGCCAGCGAACTGACAGAAAATGAAAAACTGTTTTTT. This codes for CASELTENEKLFF.

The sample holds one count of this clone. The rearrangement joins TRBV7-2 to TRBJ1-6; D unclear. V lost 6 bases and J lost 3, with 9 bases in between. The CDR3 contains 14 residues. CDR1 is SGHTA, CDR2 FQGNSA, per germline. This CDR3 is CASSRLNYNSPLHF. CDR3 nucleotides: TGTGCCAGCAGTCGTCTAAACTATAATTCACCCCTCCACTTT.

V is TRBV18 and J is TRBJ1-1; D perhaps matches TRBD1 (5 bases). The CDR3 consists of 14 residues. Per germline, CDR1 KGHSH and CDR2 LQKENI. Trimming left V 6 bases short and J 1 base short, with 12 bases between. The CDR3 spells CASSVLDTNTEAFF. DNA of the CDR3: TGTGCCAGCTCCGTTTTGGACACGAACACTGAAGCTTTCTTT.

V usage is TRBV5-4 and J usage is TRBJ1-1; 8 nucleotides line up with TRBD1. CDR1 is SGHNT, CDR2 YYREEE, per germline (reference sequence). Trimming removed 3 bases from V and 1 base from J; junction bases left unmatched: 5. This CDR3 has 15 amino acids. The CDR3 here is CASSSGDRQNTEAFF. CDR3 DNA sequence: TGTGCCAGCAGCTCTGGGGACAGGCAGAACACTGAAGCTTTCTTT.

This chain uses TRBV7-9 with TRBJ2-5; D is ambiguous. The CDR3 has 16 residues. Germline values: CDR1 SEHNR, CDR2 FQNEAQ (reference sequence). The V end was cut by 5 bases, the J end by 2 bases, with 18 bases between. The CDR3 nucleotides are TGTGCCAGCAGCCGCCCCGGAGCGAAGGTACAAGAGACCCAGTACTTC. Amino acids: CASSRPGAKVQETQYF. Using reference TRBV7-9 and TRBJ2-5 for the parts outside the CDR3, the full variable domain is DTGVSQNPRHKITKRGQNVTFRCDPISEHNRLYWYRQTLGQGPEFLTYFQNEAQLEKSRLLSDRFSAERPKGSFSTLEIQRTEQGDSAMYLCASSRPGAKVQETQYFGPGTRLLVL.

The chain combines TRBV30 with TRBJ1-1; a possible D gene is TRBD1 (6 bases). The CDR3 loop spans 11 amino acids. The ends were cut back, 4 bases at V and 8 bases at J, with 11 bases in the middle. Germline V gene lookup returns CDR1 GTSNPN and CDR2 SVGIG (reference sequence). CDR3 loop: CAWTGAEEAFF. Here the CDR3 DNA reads TGTGCCTGGACAGGGGCAGAGGAAGCTTTCTTT.

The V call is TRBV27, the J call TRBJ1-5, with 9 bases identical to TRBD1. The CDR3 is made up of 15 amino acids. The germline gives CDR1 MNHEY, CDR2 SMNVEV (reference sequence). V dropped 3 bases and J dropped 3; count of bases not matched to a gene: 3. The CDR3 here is CASSLDRGANQPQHF. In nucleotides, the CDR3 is TGTGCCAGCAGTTTGGACAGGGGAGCCAATCAGCCCCAGCATTTT.

The CDR3 reads CASTRRGGPDNEQFF. As DNA, the CDR3 is TGCGCCAGCACCCGACGCGGAGGGCCGGACAATGAGCAGTTCTTC. The V call is TRBV5-1, the J call TRBJ2-1; TRBD2 might be the D (6 bases). Looked up from germline, CDR1 is SGHRS and CDR2 is YFSETQ. V lost 6 bases and J lost 5, with 18 bases in between. CDR3 length equals 15 residues.

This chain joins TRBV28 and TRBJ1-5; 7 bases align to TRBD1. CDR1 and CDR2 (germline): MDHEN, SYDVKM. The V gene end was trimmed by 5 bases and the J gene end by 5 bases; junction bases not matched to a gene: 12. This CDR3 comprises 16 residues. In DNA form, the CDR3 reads TGTGCCAGCAGTCTCGGTCGACAGGGACAAGATCAGCCCCAGCATTTT. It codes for CASSLGRQGQDQPQHF.

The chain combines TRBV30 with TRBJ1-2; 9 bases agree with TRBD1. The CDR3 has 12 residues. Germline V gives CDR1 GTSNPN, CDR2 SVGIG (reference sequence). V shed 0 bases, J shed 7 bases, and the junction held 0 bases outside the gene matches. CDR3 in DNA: TGTGCCTGGAGTGTGACAGGGGGTGGCTACACCTTC. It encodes CAWSVTGGGYTF.

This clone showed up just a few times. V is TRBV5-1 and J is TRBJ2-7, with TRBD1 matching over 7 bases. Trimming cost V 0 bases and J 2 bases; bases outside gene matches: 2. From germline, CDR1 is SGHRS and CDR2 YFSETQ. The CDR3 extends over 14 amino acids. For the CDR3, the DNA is TGCGCCAGCAGCTTGGTAGGGACAGCCTACGAGCAGTACTTC. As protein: CASSLVGTAYEQYF.

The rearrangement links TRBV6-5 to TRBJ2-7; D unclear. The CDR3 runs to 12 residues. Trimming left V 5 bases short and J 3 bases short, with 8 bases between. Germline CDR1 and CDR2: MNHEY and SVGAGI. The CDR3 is CASSQVYYEQYF. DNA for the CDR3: TGTGCCAGCAGTCAGGTGTACTACGAGCAGTACTTC.

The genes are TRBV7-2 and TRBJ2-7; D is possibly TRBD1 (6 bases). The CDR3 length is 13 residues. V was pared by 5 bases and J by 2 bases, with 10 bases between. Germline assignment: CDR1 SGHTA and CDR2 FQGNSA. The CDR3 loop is CASSQGQTYEQYF. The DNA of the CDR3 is TGTGCCAGCAGCCAAGGACAGACCTACGAGCAGTACTTC.

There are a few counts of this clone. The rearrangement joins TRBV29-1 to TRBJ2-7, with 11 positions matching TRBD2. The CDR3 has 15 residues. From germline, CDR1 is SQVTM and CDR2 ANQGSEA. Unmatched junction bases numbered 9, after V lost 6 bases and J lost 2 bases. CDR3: CSVTGLAGSPYEQYF. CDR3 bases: TGCAGCGTAACCGGACTAGCGGGTTCCCCCTACGAGCAGTACTTC.